These 9 T cell receptor delta chains were all obtained from the same sample, sequenced in a study of γδ T cells in repeated Plasmodium falciparum infection. Bulk repertoires came from Vgamma9/Vdelta2+ or Vdelta2-negative gammadelta T cells flow-sorted from PBMC. TCRdb re-called the multiplex PCR reads via CATT. The sample contains about 89,000 delta-chain clones, roughly 1.4% of which appear only once. The specimen sequenced was gamma-delta T cells from blood. These receptors originate from a pool of human donors (malaria-infected and uninfected, not separated).

Regarding this clone: The protein in TCRdb stems from a much larger clone and differs at residue 10 from this DNA's translation, likely a read error; here the protein is translated from the DNA. J is TRDJ1 and V is TRDV3; either TRDD2 or TRDD3 may fit D (5 bases each). TCRdb records no J gene; here it was assigned by comparing the DNA to germline. This CDR3 region has 15 residues. CDR1 TVYSNPD and CDR2 GDNSRS come from the germline V gene (reference sequence). The V and J ends lost 4 bases and 3 bases respectively, with 21 bases between them. In nucleotides, the CDR3 is TGTGCCTCCTACCGGAACCGGGGAGGCCCCGATAAACTCATCTTT. Amino acids: CASYRNRGGPDKLIF.

This clone was recorded at least ten times. The TCRdb protein comes from a much larger clone and disagrees with this DNA's translation at residue 17, likely due to a read error; the protein given here is derived from the DNA. V usage is TRDV1 and J usage is TRDJ1; the match to TRDD3 covers 7 bases. Germline CDR1 reads TSWWSYY; CDR2 reads QGS. The CDR3 runs to 23 residues. Unmatched junction bases numbered 28, after V lost 2 bases and J lost 1 base. The CDR3 protein is CALGEYLSPIRKLTLGATDKLIF. The CDR3 region has the DNA TGTGCTCTTGGGGAATATCTTTCCCCGATTAGGAAACTCACTCTGGGGGCCACCGATAAACTCATCTTT.

This clone was recorded a few times. This likely reflects a read error, since a far larger clone is one base away. Different DNA sequences within this sample yield the same CDR3. The V call is TRDV2, the J call TRDJ1; 11 bases align to TRDD3. In the absence of a J gene in TCRdb, the DNA was matched to germline to assign it here. The CDR3 sequence is 19 residues long. V lost 0 bases, J lost 0 bases, and 11 bases stayed unmatched. The germline CDR1 and CDR2 sequences are GEAIGNYY and EKD. The DNA for the CDR3 is TGTGCCTGTGACACCGTTGGGGGATACGCCGCACCGTACACCGATAAACTCATCTTT. Protein: CACDTVGGYAAPYTDKLIF.

This clone was observed at least ten times. Other DNA sequences in the sample encode the same CDR3. V and J are TRDV2 and TRDJ1, with 12 bases matching TRDD3. The CDR3 has 19 residues. The V gene's germline CDR1 is GEAIGNYY and CDR2 EKD. The V gene end was trimmed by 3 bases and the J gene end by 0 bases; junction bases not matched to a gene: 13. The CDR3 sequence is CACDAITGGYPEYTDKLIF. The CDR3, as DNA: TGTGCCTGTGACGCAATTACTGGGGGATACCCGGAGTACACCGATAAACTCATCTTT.

To note about this clone: TCRdb's protein, taken from a much larger clone, differs from this DNA's translation at residue 6, likely owing to a read error; the protein displayed comes from the DNA. The V call is TRDV1, the J call TRDJ1; D perhaps matches TRDD3 (5 bases). TCRdb is silent on the J gene; assignment here came from matching the DNA to germline. The CDR3 has 20 residues. Germline V gene sequence: CDR1 TSWWSYY, CDR2 QGS. The V end lost 1 base, the J end lost 1 base, and 25 bases lay between the germline ends. The CDR3 protein is CALGERGTPTDNPGTDKLIF. CDR3 bases: TGTGCTCTTGGGGAACGGGGTACTCCGACGGATAACCCCGGCACCGATAAACTCATCTTT.

A remark on this clone: TCRdb records a much larger clone's protein for this DNA, with a difference at residue 9 that likely arises from a read error; the protein given is the translation of the DNA. The V gene is TRDV2, the J gene TRDJ3; D is possibly TRDD3 (6 bases). Here the J gene came from matching the DNA to germline, since TCRdb omits it. Looked up from germline, CDR1 is GEAIGNYY and CDR2 is EKD. Trimming pared 4 bases from V and 0 bases from J, leaving 27 bases between. The CDR3 contains 22 residues. The CDR3 here is CACDSPTGTGERSSWDTRQMFF. In DNA, the CDR3 is TGTGCCTGTGATTCACCCACCGGAACGGGGGAACGTAGCTCCTGGGACACCCGACAGATGTTTTTC.

This clone showed up just a few times. A single base is all that separates this from a far larger clone, so a read error is likely. Distinct nucleotide sequences in the sample also encode this CDR3. The V and J genes are TRDV2 and TRDJ1, with 7 bases fitting TRDD3. This CDR3 comprises 15 residues. Losses at the gene ends were 3 bases for V and 11 bases for J; bases not matched to a gene: 17. Per the germline V gene, CDR1 is GEAIGNYY and CDR2 is EKD. CDR3: CACDSYWGSIGKLIF. CDR3 nucleotides: TGTGCCTGTGACTCTTACTGGGGATCAATAGGTAAGCTCATCTTT.

This clone has a handful of counts. TCRdb records a much larger clone's protein for this DNA, with a difference at residue 10 that likely arises from a read error; the protein given is the translation of the DNA. The genes are TRDV1 and TRDJ2; D uncertain. This CDR3 contains 21 residues. Germline V lookup: CDR1 TSWWSYY, CDR2 QGS. V lost 7 bases, J lost 0 bases, and 30 bases lay in between. CDR3 in amino acids: CALDDPHITEVRGSLTAQLFF. CDR3 in DNA: TGTGCTCTTGATGACCCTCACATTACTGAGGTCAGGGGTTCTTTGACAGCACAACTCTTCTTT.

The table lists this clone with a few counts. This DNA's translation differs at residue 16 from TCRdb's protein, which comes from a much larger clone; a read error is likely, and the protein shown is translated from the DNA. The CDR3 region is CALGEPHEYWAILSWGTRQMFF. CDR3 DNA sequence: TGTGCTCTTGGGGAACCTCACGAGTACTGGGCTATTCTCTCCTGGGGCACCCGACAGATGTTTTTC. The chain couples TRDV1 to TRDJ3; D is possibly TRDD3 (6 bases). TCRdb supplies no J gene; here it was assigned by aligning the nucleotide sequence to germline. From germline, CDR1 is TSWWSYY and CDR2 QGS. CDR3 size: 22 residues.